The T cell receptor beta chain under discussion was sequenced for a study of T cell responses to AZD1222 COVID-19 vaccine. This clone has just a few counts. Its cognate antigen is unknown. Notes on the study in general: The study sampled repertoires only after the peak T cell response. Within unmutated variant regions lay the reported targets of nearly half of spike-specific TCRs. Spike was spanned by vaccine-associated CD4 TCRs, with dominance at 160-218 and 743-854. The donor group comprised mostly white British people and more females; the analysis possibly underestimated clonal diversity.

TCRdb's table, derived via immunoSEQ multiplex PCR, lists solely in-frame clones and lacks some. Of around 88,000 clones listed, 80% to 90% were seen once; the top ten hold roughly 7.6%. The CDR3 totals 16 residues. Trimming removed 0 bases at V and 4 bases at J, with 13 bases between. CDR1 is LGHNA, CDR2 YNFKEQ, per germline. The sequence was collected from an adult in good health. The input for sequencing was peripheral blood, taken on day 0 of AZD1222 vaccination. This chain joins TRBV4-2 and TRBJ2-1; weak D call: TRBD2 (6 bases). CDR3 loop: CASSQDRGGNYNEQFF. DNA of the CDR3: TGTGCCAGCAGCCAAGATCGAGGCGGGAATTACAATGAGCAGTTCTTC.